The source of this T cell receptor (beta chain) is a study of T cells in Graves' hyperthyroidism and ophthalmopathy. This clonotype was seen repeatedly, ten times or more. Its specificity is unknown. Exclusion criteria comprised uncontrolled infection, other autoimmune disease, pregnancy or lactation. Fresh peripheral blood, 8 to 10 ml, was the source of the PBMCs. Study results and limitations: The authors' 13 V-J model separated ophthalmopathy from stable hyperthyroidism.

The V gene's germline CDR1 is SNHLY and CDR2 FYNNEI. Trimming removed 5 bases from V and 4 bases from J, with 5 bases in between. CDR3 length equals 12 residues. Amplification of TCR beta CDR3 regions used RNA as the template. An initial round of RT-PCR targeting the TCR CDR3 relied on the HTBI primer set. Each CDR3 protein gets one entry after TCRdb re-called the multiplex PCR reads with MiXCR. This sample has 530,000 or so distinct CDR3 sequences, with 17% found just once. This TCR derives from a woman aged 18-29 years with Graves' ophthalmopathy. The gene calls are TRBV2 and TRBJ1-4; D gene ambiguous. Sequencing was carried out using blood. The CDR3: CASSYLNEKLFF. The CDR3 region has the DNA TGTGCCAGCAGTTATCTTAATGAAAAACTGTTTTTT.